Listed here is a single T cell receptor beta chain. What it binds is not known. CDR1 SNHLY and CDR2 FYNNEI come from the germline V gene. Unmatched junction bases numbered 10, after V lost 7 bases and J lost 7 bases. The CDR3 consists of 15 residues. As to time point: blood from clinic visit 5 months post-surgery; TSC patient then seizure free. Sequencing was limited to surgery cases with top T cell transcript signatures in brain tissue. At least one anti-epileptic drug was given before surgery. The data were taken from a study of brain T cells in children with intractable seizures. Points from the study as a whole: Pre- and post-surgery blood differed in depth, so pre-surgery absences may be undersampling. Patients' HCMV serostatus was unknown; virus specificity rests on CDR3 similarity alone.

Here immunoSEQ multiplex PCR was the method, and the copy in TCRdb shows in-frame clones only, minus some. This table has a few hundred thousand clones, over 90% appearing once. The receptor comes from a boy under two years old with tuberous sclerosis and intractable seizures. The V gene is TRBV2, the J gene TRBJ1-6, with 7 nucleotides matching TRBD1. The sequencing used peripheral blood, collected about 5 months after surgery. DNA of the CDR3: TGTGCCAGCAATCCCTACAGGGGTAGGAATTCACCCCTCCACTTT. The encoded protein is CASNPYRGRNSPLHF.